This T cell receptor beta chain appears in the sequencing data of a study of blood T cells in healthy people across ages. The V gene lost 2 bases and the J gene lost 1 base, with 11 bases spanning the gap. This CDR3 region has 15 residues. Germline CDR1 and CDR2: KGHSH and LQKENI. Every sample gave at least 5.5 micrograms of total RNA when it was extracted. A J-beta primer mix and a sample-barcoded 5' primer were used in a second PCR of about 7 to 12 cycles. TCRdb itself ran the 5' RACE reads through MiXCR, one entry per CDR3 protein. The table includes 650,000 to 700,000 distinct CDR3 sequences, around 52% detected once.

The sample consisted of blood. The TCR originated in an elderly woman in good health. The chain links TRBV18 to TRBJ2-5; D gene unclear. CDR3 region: CASSPGWQSQETQYF. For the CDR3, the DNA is TGTGCCAGCTCACCAGGATGGCAGAGCCAAGAGACCCAGTACTTC.